Listed here is a single T cell receptor (beta chain). What it recognizes is unknown. The V end was cut by 1 base, the J end by 4 bases, with 14 bases between. The CDR3 length is 15 residues. Germline V lookup: CDR1 MNHNS, CDR2 SASEGT. PCR amplification relied on 60 Vbeta primers (plus 13 Jbeta primers). Clones were sequenced by immunoSEQ multiplex PCR, and TCRdb holds only the in-frame ones, with some missing. Altogether just over 150,000 clones are present, around 79% being singletons, with the ten largest covering just over 3%. The data are from a study of cytomegalovirus exposure and HLA in healthy donors. Study outcomes and limitations: More clonal expansion characterized HLA-associated TCR beta chains than equally common others in a later analysis.

The receptor was derived from a woman between 35 and 50 years old in good health and CMV-seronegative. Source material: PBMCs. This chain joins TRBV6-1 and TRBJ2-7; D remains ambiguous. The CDR3 loop reads CASSEELATRYEQYF. The DNA for the CDR3 is TGTGCCAGCAGTGAAGAATTGGCAACCAGGTACGAGCAGTACTTC.